Each of the 22 T cell receptor beta chains below was sequenced from the same sample in a study of shared clonotypes between healthy human individuals (dated by TCRdb to about 2020). Receptor libraries were prepared by the immunoSEQ multiplex PCR assay. TCRdb took over this immuneACCESS table, retaining in-frame rearrangements with V and J assigned. Such tables are incomplete; in checked studies, under half of the missing clones stem from an unresolved V gene, and the remainder is unexplained. Present in this sample are more than 400,000 clones, almost 97% of which were seen just once. Roughly 0.06% of the sample is in the top ten clones. The sequencing input was naive CD4+ T cells sorted from blood. What this sample's cell subset or site label stands for: CD45RA+ positively selected. The source is a woman aged 25 to 45 in good health.

V usage is TRBV2 and J usage is TRBJ2-7; D is unclear. The CDR3 is 12 residues long. Per the germline V gene, CDR1 is SNHLY and CDR2 is FYNNEI. V was pared by 3 bases and J by 6 bases, with 9 bases between. The CDR3, as DNA: TGTGCCAGCAGTGATAGAGGAGCCGAGCAGTACTTC. This encodes CASSDRGAEQYF. The full variable domain, rest sourced from reference TRBV2 and TRBJ2-7, is EPEVTQTPSHQVTQMGQEVILRCVPISNHLYFYWYRQILGQKVEFLVSFYNNEISEKSEIFDDQFSVERPDGSNFTLKIRSTKLEDSAMYFCASSDRGAEQYFGPGTRLTVT.

The rearrangement links TRBV7-2 to TRBJ2-1; D perhaps matches TRBD2 (6 bases). The CDR3 is made up of 12 amino acids. CDR1 is SGHTA, CDR2 FQGNSA, per germline. Trimming cost V 8 bases and J 5 bases, with 10 bases left between them. CDR3 amino acids: CASRGIDNEQFF. The CDR3 DNA is TGTGCCAGCCGGGGGATTGACAATGAGCAGTTCTTC.

V usage is TRBV18 and J usage is TRBJ1-2, with TRBD1 matching 9 bases. The trim removed 4 bases at V and 4 bases at J, leaving 1 base unmatched. From germline, CDR1 is KGHSH and CDR2 LQKENI. The CDR3 sequence is 13 residues long. Here the CDR3 DNA reads TGTGCCAGCTCACTGGGACAGGGCTATGGCTACACCTTC. It encodes CASSLGQGYGYTF.

The V and J genes are TRBV28 and TRBJ2-7; 7 bases line up with TRBD1. The length of the CDR3 is 14 residues. Per germline, CDR1 MDHEN and CDR2 SYDVKM. J gave up 6 bases and V 6 bases, and 11 bases lay outside the gene matches. CDR3 residues: CASRAGTAAAEQYF. The CDR3 region has the DNA TGTGCCAGCAGAGCCGGGACAGCGGCGGCCGAGCAGTACTTC.

The CDR3 DNA follows: TGCGCCAGCAGTCTGCTAGCGGGAGTGGGGGAGACCCAGTACTTC. As protein: CASSLLAGVGETQYF. V usage is TRBV10-2 and J usage is TRBJ2-5, with 10 nucleotides matching TRBD2. This CDR3 region has 15 residues. The germline V gene has CDR1 WSHSY and CDR2 SAAADI. V lost 5 bases, J lost 5 bases, and 8 bases stayed unmatched.

This clone was picked up one time. The J gene is TRBJ2-7, the V gene TRBV15, with 14 bases aligning to TRBD2. CDR1 LNHNV and CDR2 YYDKDF come from the germline V gene (reference sequence). The V and J ends lost 11 bases and 2 bases, in that order; junction bases with no gene match: 8. The CDR3 runs 15 residues. For the CDR3, the DNA is TGTGCCCACGGACTAGCGGGAGGATTACCCTACGAGCAGTACTTC. Protein product: CAHGLAGGLPYEQYF.

On this clone itself: The sample holds other DNA sequences that translate to the same CDR3. This rearrangement joins TRBV2 to TRBJ1-1, with TRBD1 matching over 7 bases. There are 13 residues in the CDR3. CDR1 and CDR2 (germline): SNHLY, FYNNEI. Trimming cost V 6 bases and J 1 base; bases outside gene matches: 2. The CDR3 here is CASSDRANTEAFF. CDR3 coding DNA: TGTGCCAGCAGCGACAGGGCGAACACTGAAGCTTTCTTT.

V usage is TRBV27 and J usage is TRBJ2-1; 9 bases are shared with TRBD2. CDR3 length: 17 amino acids. Germline V gives CDR1 MNHEY, CDR2 SMNVEV (reference sequence). With V trimmed by 8 bases and J by 1 base, 12 bases remained unmatched. As DNA, the CDR3 is TGTGCCAGCGGAGGTAGCGGGAGCCCTGGGTCCTACAATGAGCAGTTCTTC. Protein sequence: CASGGSGSPGSYNEQFF.

The rearrangement links TRBV19 to TRBJ2-1; no firm D call. Germline loops: CDR1 LNHDA, CDR2 SQIVND (reference sequence). The CDR3 is made up of 12 amino acids. V lost 5 bases and J lost 4, with 6 bases in between. The CDR3 nucleotides are TGTGCCAGTAGTCCCGGGTACAATGAGCAGTTCTTC. This gives the protein CASSPGYNEQFF.

The chain uses TRBV7-9 and TRBJ2-3; D is ambiguous. Germline CDR1 reads SEHNR; CDR2 reads FQNEAQ (reference sequence). CDR3 length: 14 residues. The V end was cut by 0 bases, the J end by 6 bases, with 10 bases between. DNA of the CDR3: TGTGCCAGCAGCTTAGCGGTAGTTGCGGATACGCAGTATTTT. Protein sequence: CASSLAVVADTQYF.

The gene calls are TRBV19 and TRBJ2-3, with unresolved D. This CDR3 is 13 amino acids long. Trimming shortened V by 3 bases and J by 3 bases, and 7 bases separated the two germline ends. Germline lookup yields CDR1 LNHDA and CDR2 SQIVND (reference sequence). The CDR3 coding sequence is TGTGCCAGTAGTATGGGGTTAACAGATACGCAGTATTTT. Translating gives CASSMGLTDTQYF.

In DNA form, the CDR3 reads TGTGCCAGCAGTCCGTATAGTCTAGCGGGAGGGTCAGATACGCAGTATTTT. Its protein is CASSPYSLAGGSDTQYF. The V and J genes are TRBV27 and TRBJ2-3; 12 positions match TRBD2. Germline V gene sequence: CDR1 MNHEY, CDR2 SMNVEV (reference sequence). The length of the CDR3 is 17 residues. V shed 5 bases and J 4 bases; nucleotides not matched to a gene: 10.

The chain employs TRBV2 and TRBJ2-1, with 9 bases matching TRBD1. Germline CDR1 and CDR2: SNHLY and FYNNEI. This CDR3 is built from 16 residues. The V segment lost 6 bases and the J segment 8 bases; nucleotides outside the gene matches: 14. The CDR3 loop reads CASSLQGALVRYEQFF. CDR3 DNA sequence: TGTGCCAGCAGCTTACAGGGGGCTCTGGTCAGGTATGAGCAGTTCTTC.

This chain links TRBV5-1 with TRBJ2-5; D unclear. Germline V gene data show CDR1 as SGHRS and CDR2 as YFSETQ. This CDR3 region has 13 residues. V lost 1 base, J lost 1 base, and 5 bases lay in between. This CDR3 reads CASSLNFQETQYF. The CDR3 nucleotides read TGCGCCAGCAGCTTGAACTTCCAAGAGACCCAGTACTTC.

The genes are TRBV7-1 and TRBJ2-6; D perhaps matches TRBD1 (5 bases). TRBV7-1 is given ORF status, its function remaining uncertain. CDR3 length: 18 residues. V was clipped by 5 bases and J by 5 bases, with 22 bases between them. The DNA for the CDR3 is TGTGCCAGCAGCACGGCGAAACGAGGACAAAGTCGGGCCAACGTCCTGACTTTC. This translates into CASSTAKRGQSRANVLTF.

For this clone: The sample contains more than one DNA sequence encoding this CDR3. The rearrangement links TRBV5-1 to TRBJ1-2; D ambiguous. The CDR3 sequence is 13 residues long. Germline V CDR1 and CDR2: SGHRS, YFSETQ. V lost 0 bases and J lost 3, with 6 bases in between. The CDR3 nucleotides are TGCGCCAGCAGCTTGGACGGAGACTATGGCTACACCTTC. Its translation is CASSLDGDYGYTF. The full variable domain, completed using reference TRBV5-1 and TRBJ1-2, is KAGVTQTPRYLIKTRGQQVTLSCSPISGHRSVSWYQQTPGQGLQFLFEYFSETQRNKGNFPGRFSGRQFSNSRSEMNVSTLELGDSALYLCASSLDGDYGYTFGSGTRLTVV.

The rearrangement links TRBV2 to TRBJ2-3; 13 bases agree with TRBD2. Germline V gene data show CDR1 as SNHLY and CDR2 as FYNNEI. The CDR3 covers 13 residues. The V and J ends lost 8 bases and 12 bases, in that order; junction bases with no gene match: 8. CDR3 sequence (DNA): TGTGCCAGCGCCGGGACTAGCGGGATGAACCAGTATTTT. It translates to CASAGTSGMNQYF.

The genes are TRBV27 and TRBJ2-7, with no clear D. The CDR3 contains 12 residues. Germline V gene lookup returns CDR1 MNHEY and CDR2 SMNVEV (reference sequence). The germline V and J ends were trimmed by 4 bases and 6 bases, with 10 bases remaining between them. The DNA of the CDR3 is TGTGCCAGCAGTTCAGGAGCCCCCGAGCAGTACTTC. It yields the protein CASSSGAPEQYF.

The chain links TRBV28 to TRBJ2-7; 13 positions match TRBD2. The CDR3 covers 17 residues. Germline V gives CDR1 MDHEN, CDR2 SYDVKM. V was pared by 4 bases and J by 0 bases, with 6 bases of the junction left unmatched. The CDR3 here is CASSSPGLAGSSYEQYF. The CDR3 region has the DNA TGTGCCAGCAGTTCCCCGGGACTAGCGGGGAGCTCCTACGAGCAGTACTTC.

The chain uses TRBV7-6 and TRBJ2-3; 9 nucleotides agree with TRBD2. V was pared by 1 base and J by 6 bases, with 5 bases of the junction left unmatched. Looked up from germline, CDR1 is SGHVS and CDR2 is FNYEAQ. This CDR3 region has 15 residues. The CDR3 loop is CASSLGGREDDTQYF. CDR3 coding DNA: TGTGCCAGCAGCTTAGGCGGGAGGGAAGATGATACGCAGTATTTT.

This clone has just one count. The sample carries other DNA sequences with the same CDR3. CDR3 in DNA: TGTGCCAGCTCACCGTCGGAGACCCAGTACTTC. Encoded protein: CASSPSETQYF. This chain connects TRBV18 to TRBJ2-5; D uncertain. Germline lookup yields CDR1 KGHSH and CDR2 LQKENI. Trimming pared 3 bases from V and 5 bases from J, leaving 4 bases between. The length of the CDR3 is 11 residues.

The rearrangement uses TRBV4-2 and TRBJ2-7, with 10 bases matching TRBD2. The CDR3 covers 17 residues. After removal of 0 bases from V and 0 bases from J, the junction contained 5 bases not matched to a gene. Germline loops: CDR1 LGHNA, CDR2 YNFKEQ. The CDR3 DNA reads as TGTGCCAGCAGCCAAGATATCGCTAGCGGGAGCTCCTACGAGCAGTACTTC. It specifies CASSQDIASGSSYEQYF.